The clone carrying this T cell receptor beta chain was detected only once. As yet, its antigen is unknown. The data are from a study of T cell responses to AZD1222 COVID-19 vaccine. Study results and caveats: Repertoire collection took place solely once the T cell response had peaked. Elevations in Spike-specific TCR breadth and depth followed administration of two AZD1222 doses. There were mostly white British donors and more females than males, and clonal diversity was possibly underestimated.

With 3 bases clipped from V and 3 bases from J, the junction kept 7 bases outside the gene matches. CDR1 and CDR2 (germline): SGHVS, FQNEAQ. This CDR3 comprises 17 residues. TCRdb keeps only in-frame clones here, not all; method: immunoSEQ multiplex PCR. This table has roughly 35,000 clones, roughly 74% appearing once. Samples with a second dose at about 4 or about 12 weeks were pooled together. J is TRBJ2-2 and V is TRBV7-8; 10 nucleotides match TRBD2. Sample: peripheral blood, taken 28 days after the second AZD1222 dose. The TCR was taken from an adult who received the AZD1222 COVID-19 vaccine. Here the CDR3 reads CASSFLGLAKDTGELFF. In DNA, the CDR3 is TGTGCCAGCAGCTTCCTGGGACTAGCGAAAGACACCGGGGAGCTGTTTTTT. The entire variable domain, with the rest obtained from reference TRBV7-8 and TRBJ2-2, is as follows: GAGVSQSPRYKVAKRGQDVALRCDPISGHVSLFWYQQALGQGPEFLTYFQNEAQLDKSGLPSDRFFAERPEGSVSTLKIQRTQQEDSAVYLCASSFLGLAKDTGELFFGEGSRLTVL.